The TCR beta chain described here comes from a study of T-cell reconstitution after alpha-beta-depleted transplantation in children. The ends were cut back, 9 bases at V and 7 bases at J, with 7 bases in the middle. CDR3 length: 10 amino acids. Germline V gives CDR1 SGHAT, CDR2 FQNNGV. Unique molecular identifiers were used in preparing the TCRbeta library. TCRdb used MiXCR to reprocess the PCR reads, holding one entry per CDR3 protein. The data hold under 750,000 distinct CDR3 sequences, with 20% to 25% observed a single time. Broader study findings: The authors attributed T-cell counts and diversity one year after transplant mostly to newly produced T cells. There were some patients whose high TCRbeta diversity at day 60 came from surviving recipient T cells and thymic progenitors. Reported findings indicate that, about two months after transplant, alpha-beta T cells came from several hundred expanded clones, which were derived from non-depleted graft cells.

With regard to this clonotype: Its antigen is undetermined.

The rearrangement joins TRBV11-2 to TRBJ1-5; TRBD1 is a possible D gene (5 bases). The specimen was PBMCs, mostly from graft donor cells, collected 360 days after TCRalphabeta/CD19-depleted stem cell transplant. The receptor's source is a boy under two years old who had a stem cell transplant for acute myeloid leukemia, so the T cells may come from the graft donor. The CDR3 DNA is TGTGCCAGACGGGGGCAGCCCCAGCATTTT. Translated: CARRGQPQHF.